The clone carrying this TCR beta chain was counted at least ten times. Antigen unknown. This entry is derived from a study of breast tumors, draining lymph nodes, adjacent tissues. Findings and caveats of the study: Tumor T cell lymph node origin was a supported hypothesis, not proven. Tumor TCR diversity was below lymph nodes but above nontumor tissue.

There are 17 residues in the CDR3. Losses at the gene ends were 0 bases for V and 6 bases for J; bases not matched to a gene: 12. The V gene's germline CDR1 is SEHNR and CDR2 FQNEAQ (reference sequence). MiXCR, applied by TCRdb to the multiplex PCR reads, yields one record per CDR3 protein. Among about 130,000 distinct CDR3 sequences listed, just under 20% were seen once. Breast cancer patients provided tissue from their axillary draining lymph nodes. The sample consisted of axillary lymph node tissue. The chain is built from TRBV7-9 and TRBJ2-7, with TRBD2 matching 9 bases. This sequence was found in a female donor with breast cancer. Some clones in this sample may be carry-over from other donors' samples. As DNA, the CDR3 is TGTGCCAGCAGCTTAGCGTTGGGTAGCGGGAGAAAGCGCGAGCAGTACTTC. The encoded protein is CASSLALGSGRKREQYF.